This TCR beta chain comes out of a study of cytomegalovirus exposure and HLA in healthy donors. On this clone itself: Its antigen remains unknown.

In the PCR, 60 Vbeta and 13 Jbeta primers were used. This table comes from immunoSEQ multiplex PCR, and its TCRdb copy is limited to in-frame clones, with some not included. This sample has 30,000 or so clones, with about 65% found just once. The study's findings and limits: Exclusion applied to some V segments, including TRBV6-2 and TRBV6-3, as they were indistinguishable.

Trimming cost V 4 bases and J 6 bases; bases outside gene matches: 14. The CDR3 sequence is 17 residues long. Per germline, CDR1 SGHAT and CDR2 FQNNGV. The sample consisted of PBMCs. V is TRBV11-2 and J is TRBJ2-4; TRBD2 matches at 8 bases. This clonotype was sampled from a man aged 50-60 years in good health and CMV-seropositive. CDR3 residues: CASSSQARGRPGNIQYF. CDR3 DNA: TGTGCCAGCAGCTCCCAGGCTCGCGGGAGGCCGGGAAACATTCAGTACTTC.